Presented here are 13 T cell receptor beta chains from one specimen sequenced in a study of cytomegalovirus exposure and HLA in healthy donors. PCR used 60 Vbeta primers and 13 Jbeta primers. Here immunoSEQ multiplex PCR was the method, and the copy in TCRdb shows in-frame clones only, minus some. The table lists 90,000 or so clones, approximately 71% of them singletons. The sequencing input was PBMCs. The receptors were gathered from a woman aged 18-30 years in good health and CMV-seropositive.

V is TRBV9 and J is TRBJ2-7; D might be TRBD1 (6 bases). The germline CDR1 and CDR2 sequences are SGDLS and YYNGEE. The V gene lost 3 bases and the J gene lost 2 bases, with 12 bases spanning the gap. This CDR3 is 14 amino acids long. The CDR3 protein is CASSEKDRTYEQYF. CDR3 DNA sequence: TGTGCCAGCAGCGAGAAGGACAGAACCTACGAGCAGTACTTC.

V is TRBV4-1 and J is TRBJ2-7; 9 positions match TRBD1. Germline V gives CDR1 MGHRA, CDR2 YSYEKL. The CDR3 contains 16 residues. The J segment lost 3 bases and the V segment lost 4 bases, leaving 10 bases of the junction unmatched. The CDR3 bases are TGCGCCAGCAGCCCTCGCACAGGGACAGGGTACTACGAGCAGTACTTC. Its protein is CASSPRTGTGYYEQYF.

The V and J genes are TRBV4-3 and TRBJ2-1; 10 bases are shared with TRBD1. Unmatched junction bases numbered 9, after V lost 4 bases and J lost 9 bases. Looked up from germline, CDR1 is LGHNA and CDR2 is YSLEER. This CDR3 has 15 residues. CDR3 loop: CASSPTGGGEGEQFF. CDR3 bases: TGCGCCAGCAGCCCGACAGGGGGCGGGGAGGGTGAGCAGTTCTTC.

The chain uses TRBV28 and TRBJ1-1; possibly TRBD1 for D (6 bases). The CDR3 contains 13 residues. Germline CDR1 is MDHEN and CDR2 is SYDVKM. V gave up 5 bases and J gave up 7 bases, with 14 bases separating them. CDR3 protein: CASSTSTGIEAFF. Here the CDR3 DNA reads TGTGCCAGCAGTACCTCGACAGGCATTGAAGCTTTCTTT.

This chain links TRBV28 with TRBJ1-2; 8 positions agree with TRBD1. Trimming took 5 bases from V and 1 from J; bases not matched to a gene: 6. CDR3 length: 15 amino acids. Germline V gives CDR1 MDHEN, CDR2 SYDVKM. The CDR3 reads CASSRQGRGNYGYTF. The DNA for the CDR3 is TGTGCCAGCAGTAGACAGGGGCGGGGTAACTATGGCTACACCTTC.

The rearrangement links TRBV7-6 to TRBJ2-3, with TRBD2 matching 9 bases. The CDR3 contains 14 residues. CDR1 is SGHVS and CDR2 is FNYEAQ in the germline V gene. V lost 5 bases, J lost 7 bases, and 7 bases stayed unmatched. The CDR3 DNA sequence: TGTGCCAGCAGCCCTAGCGGGGTCCAAAATACGCAGTATTTT. Translating it yields CASSPSGVQNTQYF.

The V call is TRBV6-5, the J call TRBJ1-2, with D hard to call. CDR3 length: 16 residues. V lost 4 bases, J lost 0 bases, and 15 bases lay in between. Germline V lookup: CDR1 MNHEY, CDR2 SVGAGI. CDR3 nucleotide sequence: TGTGCCAGCAGTTCCCGGGGTCGCGCTTCTAACTATGGCTACACCTTC. This codes for CASSSRGRASNYGYTF.

In DNA, the CDR3 is TGTGCCAGTAGTTTCCGACAGGTAGGGTACCCTGAAGCTTTCTTT. Protein: CASSFRQVGYPEAFF. The chain couples TRBV19 to TRBJ1-1; D is perhaps TRBD1 (6 bases). Germline CDR1 LNHDA, CDR2 SQIVND (reference sequence). The CDR3 covers 15 residues. V gave up 5 bases and J gave up 6 bases, with 19 bases separating them. The full variable domain, completed using reference TRBV19 and TRBJ1-1, is DGGITQSPKYLFRKEGQNVTLSCEQNLNHDAMYWYRQDPGQGLRLIYYSQIVNDFQKGDIAEGYSVSREKKESFPLTVTSAQKNPTAFYLCASSFRQVGYPEAFFGQGTRLTVV.

This chain joins TRBV18 and TRBJ2-1; 9 bases align to TRBD2. The CDR3 length is 16 residues. Trimming removed 6 bases from V and 8 bases from J; junction bases left unmatched: 14. Germline CDR1 is KGHSH and CDR2 is LQKENI. The CDR3 nucleotides read TGTGCCAGCTCCCGTCTAGCGGGACAGTTCCGGGATGAGCAGTTCTTC. Its protein product is CASSRLAGQFRDEQFF.

The chain carries TRBV11-2 and TRBJ2-1; weak D call: TRBD1 (5 bases). Per germline, CDR1 SGHAT and CDR2 FQNNGV. V lost 1 base, J lost 8 bases, and 15 bases lay in between. The CDR3 is 15 amino acids. CDR3 coding DNA: TGTGCCAGCAGCTTAGCTACAGGCCTCGGCTATGAGCAGTTCTTC. Protein product: CASSLATGLGYEQFF.

J is TRBJ2-2 and V is TRBV6-4, with D maybe TRBD1 (5 bases). The length of the CDR3 is 14 residues. V was pared by 2 bases and J by 5 bases, with 9 bases between. The germline V gene has CDR1 MRHNA and CDR2 SNTAGT. CDR3 loop: CASSDRGSTGELFF. CDR3 coding DNA: TGTGCCAGCAGTGACAGGGGATCTACCGGGGAGCTGTTTTTT.

V gene TRBV4-1 combines with J gene TRBJ2-3, with a tentative D call TRBD1 (5 bases). Germline V lookup: CDR1 MGHRA, CDR2 YSYEKL. V shed 4 bases and J shed 0 bases, with 14 bases lying between them. The CDR3 extends over 16 amino acids. Here the CDR3 reads CASSPQGMSSTDTQYF. DNA of the CDR3: TGCGCCAGCAGCCCCCAGGGAATGTCTAGCACAGATACGCAGTATTTT.

The CDR3: CASRNTEAFF. Written as DNA, the CDR3 is TGTGCCAGTCGGAACACTGAAGCTTTCTTT. The chain has TRBV2 and TRBJ1-1; no clear D gene. The CDR3 sequence is 10 residues long. Looked up from germline, CDR1 is SNHLY and CDR2 is FYNNEI. V was clipped by 9 bases and J by 1 base, with 3 bases between them.